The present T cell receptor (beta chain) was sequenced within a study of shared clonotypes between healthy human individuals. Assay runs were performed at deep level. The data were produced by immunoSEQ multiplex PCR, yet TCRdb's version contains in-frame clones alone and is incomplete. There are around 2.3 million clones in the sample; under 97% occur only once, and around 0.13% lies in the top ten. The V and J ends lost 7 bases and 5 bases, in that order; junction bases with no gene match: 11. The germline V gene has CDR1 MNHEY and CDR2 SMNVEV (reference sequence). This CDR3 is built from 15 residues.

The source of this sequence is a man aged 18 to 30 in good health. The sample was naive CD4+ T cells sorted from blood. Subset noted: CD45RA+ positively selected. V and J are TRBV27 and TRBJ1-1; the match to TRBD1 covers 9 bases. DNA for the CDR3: TGTGCCAGCAAGCCCGGTACAGGGGGCAGGACTGAAGCTTTCTTT. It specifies CASKPGTGGRTEAFF.